This T cell receptor beta chain was sequenced for a study of T-cell memory formation after mild COVID-19. This clonotype was seen a handful of times. TCRdb reprocessed the 5' RACE reads via MiXCR and lists one record per CDR3 protein. The table lists about 310,000 distinct CDR3 sequences, approximately 15% of them singletons. This CDR3 has 15 amino acids. V lost 10 bases and J 0 bases, leaving 15 bases between the germline ends. Germline V gene lookup returns CDR1 MNHNY and CDR2 SVGAGI (reference sequence). Material for sequencing was PBMCs or a T cell subset sorted from them (not recorded which). This TCR was sampled from a man between 18 and 35 years old who had mild COVID-19 (a few samples of this study predate the infection). Cell type and time point are not known. V and J are TRBV6-6 and TRBJ2-2, with D possibly TRBD2 on 5 matching bases. CDR3 in amino acids: CATAPGVPNTGELFF. The CDR3 DNA follows: TGTGCCACCGCCCCCGGGGTACCGAACACCGGGGAGCTGTTTTTT.